Below, one T cell receptor (beta chain) is given with its context. The target antigen is unknown. This entry is derived from a study of persistence of HIV-infected CD4 T cells. General observations from the study: Antigen-responding cells were enriched for degenerate expanded CDR3beta sequences. The rare CMV-responding cells with HIV-1 proviruses were not separately TCR-sequenced.

The CDR3 has 14 amino acids. The V end was cut by 3 bases, the J end by 3 bases, with 12 bases between. In germline, CDR1 is LGHDT, CDR2 YNNKEL (reference sequence). Cells were stimulated with overlapping HIV-1 Gag 15-mer peptides. CD40L/CD69 double-negative CD45RO-high memory CD4+ T cells were collected. CD8-depleted PBMCs were stimulated about 20 hours with anti-CD28/CD49d costimulation, CD40-blocking antibody and enfuvirtide. The libraries were made with immunoSEQ version 4 in survey mode. Sequencing used immunoSEQ multiplex PCR; TCRdb keeps in-frame clones, though not all of them. Altogether around 60,000 clones are present, about four fifths being singletons, with the ten largest covering around 1.7%.

This TCR was recovered from an adult man with HIV who was CMV-seropositive. This chain connects TRBV3-1 (or the pseudogene TRBV3-2) to TRBJ2-7; D might be TRBD1 (6 bases). Sequencing used CD4+ T cells sorted from PBMCs after approximately 20-hour stimulation, obtained from a patient who received antiretroviral therapy. The CDR3 region has the DNA TGTGCCAGCAGCCACACAGGGAATAACTACGAGCAGTACTTC. Translated, it gives CASSHTGNNYEQYF.